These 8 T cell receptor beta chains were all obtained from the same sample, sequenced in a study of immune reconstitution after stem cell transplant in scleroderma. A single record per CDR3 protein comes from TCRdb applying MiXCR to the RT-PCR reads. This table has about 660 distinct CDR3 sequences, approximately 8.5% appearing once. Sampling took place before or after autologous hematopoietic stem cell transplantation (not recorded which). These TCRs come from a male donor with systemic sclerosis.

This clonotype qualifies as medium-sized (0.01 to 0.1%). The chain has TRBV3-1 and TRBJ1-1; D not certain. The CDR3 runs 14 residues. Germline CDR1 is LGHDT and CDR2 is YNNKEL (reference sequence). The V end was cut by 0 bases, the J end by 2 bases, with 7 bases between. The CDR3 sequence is CASSQDTVNTEAFF. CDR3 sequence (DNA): TGTGCCAGCAGCCAAGATACTGTCAACACTGAAGCTTTCTTT.

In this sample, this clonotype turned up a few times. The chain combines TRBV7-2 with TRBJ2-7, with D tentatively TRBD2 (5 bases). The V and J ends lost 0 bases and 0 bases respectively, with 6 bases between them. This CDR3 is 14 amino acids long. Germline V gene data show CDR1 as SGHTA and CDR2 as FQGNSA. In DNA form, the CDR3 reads TGTGCCAGCAGCTTAGCGGGGAGCTCCTACGAGCAGTACTTC. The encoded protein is CASSLAGSSYEQYF.

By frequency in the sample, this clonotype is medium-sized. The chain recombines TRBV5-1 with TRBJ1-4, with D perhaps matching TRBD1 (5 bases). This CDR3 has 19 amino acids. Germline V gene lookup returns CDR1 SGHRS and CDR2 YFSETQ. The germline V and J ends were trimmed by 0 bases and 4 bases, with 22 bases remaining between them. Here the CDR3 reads CASSLASPGKRGLNEKLFF. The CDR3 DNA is TGCGCCAGCAGCTTGGCGTCACCGGGAAAGAGGGGCCTTAATGAAAAACTGTTTTTT.

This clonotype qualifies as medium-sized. The CDR3 is CSVEGGKGTDTQYF. The CDR3 nucleotides read TGCAGCGTTGAAGGGGGCAAGGGCACAGATACGCAGTATTTT. This chain connects TRBV29-1 to TRBJ2-3; maybe TRBD1 (5 bases). V shed 1 base and J shed 1 base, with 9 bases lying between them. CDR1 and CDR2 (germline): SQVTM, ANQGSEA. The CDR3 has 14 residues.

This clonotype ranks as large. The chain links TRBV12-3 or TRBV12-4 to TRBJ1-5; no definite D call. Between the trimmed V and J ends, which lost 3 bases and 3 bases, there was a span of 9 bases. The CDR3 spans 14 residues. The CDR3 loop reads CASSLGGLNQPQHF. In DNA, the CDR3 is TGTGCCAGCAGTTTGGGTGGACTCAATCAGCCCCAGCATTTT.

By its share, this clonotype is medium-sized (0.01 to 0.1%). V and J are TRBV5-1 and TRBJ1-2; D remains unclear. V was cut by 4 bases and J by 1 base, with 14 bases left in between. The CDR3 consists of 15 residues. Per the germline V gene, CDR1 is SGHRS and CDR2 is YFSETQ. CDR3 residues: CASSQDSALNYGYTF. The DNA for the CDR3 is TGCGCCAGCAGCCAGGATTCTGCCCTTAACTATGGCTACACCTTC.

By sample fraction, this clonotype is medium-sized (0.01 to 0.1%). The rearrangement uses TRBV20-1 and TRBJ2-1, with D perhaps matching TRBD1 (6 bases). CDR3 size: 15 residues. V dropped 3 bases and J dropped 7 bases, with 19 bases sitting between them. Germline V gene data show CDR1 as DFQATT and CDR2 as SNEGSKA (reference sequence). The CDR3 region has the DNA TGCAGTGCTAGTCAGGGCAGGGGAATTCGGAATGAGCAGTTCTTC. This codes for CSASQGRGIRNEQFF.

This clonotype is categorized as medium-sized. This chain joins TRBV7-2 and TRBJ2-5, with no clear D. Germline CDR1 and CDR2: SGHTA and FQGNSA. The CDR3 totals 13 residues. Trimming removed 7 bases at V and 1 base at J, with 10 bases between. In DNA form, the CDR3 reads TGTGCCAGCAATGAGCACCGCCAAGAGACCCAGTACTTC. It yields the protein CASNEHRQETQYF.